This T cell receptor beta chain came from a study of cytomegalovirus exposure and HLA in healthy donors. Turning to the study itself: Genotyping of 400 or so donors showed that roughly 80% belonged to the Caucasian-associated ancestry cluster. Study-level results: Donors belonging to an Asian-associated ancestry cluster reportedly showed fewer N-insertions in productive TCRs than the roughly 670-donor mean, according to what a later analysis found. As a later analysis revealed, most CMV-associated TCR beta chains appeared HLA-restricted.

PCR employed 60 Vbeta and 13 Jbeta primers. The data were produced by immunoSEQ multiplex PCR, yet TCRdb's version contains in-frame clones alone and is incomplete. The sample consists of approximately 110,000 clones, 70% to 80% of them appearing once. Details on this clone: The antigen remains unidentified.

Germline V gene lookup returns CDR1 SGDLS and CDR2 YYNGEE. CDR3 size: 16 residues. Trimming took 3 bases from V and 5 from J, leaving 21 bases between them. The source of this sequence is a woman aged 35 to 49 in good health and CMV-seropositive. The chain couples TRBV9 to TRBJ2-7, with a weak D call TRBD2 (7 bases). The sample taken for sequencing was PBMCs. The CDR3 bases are TGTGCCAGCAGCGCCGACGGGCGGGGGCCCCCCCACGAGCAGTACTTC. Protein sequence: CASSADGRGPPHEQYF.